What follows are 21 T cell receptor beta chains derived from one specimen sequenced in a study of beta chain features in type 1 diabetes. Isolated RNA was reverse transcribed in full, so expressed TCRB transcripts were sequenced. Assay used: immunoSEQ multiplex PCR; TCRdb lists only in-frame clones, some missing. Of under 350,000 clones detected, over 11% appear once; the ten largest clones hold roughly 0.018%. Study-wide results and caveats: Shortening of TCRB CDR3s, moderate but significant, appeared in all four CD4+ subsets of Type 1 diabetes patients.

Antigen specificity for these receptors is unknown. Sequenced sample: naive CD4+ T cells from blood. Every receptor here comes from a man under 40 with type 1 diabetes.

The chain carries TRBV2 and TRBJ2-1; possibly TRBD2 for D (5 bases). The germline V gene encodes CDR1 SNHLY and CDR2 FYNNEI. The CDR3 runs 11 residues. With 4 bases removed from V and 13 bases from J, the gap between germline ends came to 11 bases. The CDR3 protein is CASSGTLGQFF. The CDR3 coding sequence is TGTGCCAGCAGTGGGACTTTGGGTCAGTTCTTC.

This clone was observed a few times. The V and J genes are TRBV28 and TRBJ2-3; D might be TRBD2 (6 bases). Germline V CDR1 and CDR2: MDHEN, SYDVKM. Trimming removed 4 bases from V and 5 bases from J, with 19 bases in between. This CDR3 is 16 amino acids long. CDR3 loop: CASSSPSEGPRDTQYF. In DNA, the CDR3 is TGTGCCAGCAGTTCCCCGTCGGAGGGCCCTCGAGATACGCAGTATTTT. Full variable domain (rest looked up from reference TRBV28 and TRBJ2-3): DVKVTQSSRYLVKRTGEKVFLECVQDMDHENMFWYRQDPGLGLRLIYFSYDVKMKEKGDIPEGYSVSREKKERFSLILESASTNQTSMYLCASSSPSEGPRDTQYFGPGTRLTVL.

The chain carries TRBV28 and TRBJ1-2; 7 nucleotides line up with TRBD1. After removal of 5 bases from V and 7 bases from J, the junction contained 7 bases not matched to a gene. From germline, CDR1 is MDHEN and CDR2 SYDVKM. There are 13 residues in the CDR3. This chain's CDR3 is CASSIYRDSGYTF. The CDR3 DNA reads TGTGCCAGCAGTATATACCGGGACAGTGGCTACACCTTC.

As DNA, the CDR3 is TGTGCCAGCAGCCCCGGGACTACTCTACGGCAGTACTTC. Its protein is CASSPGTTLRQYF. The chain has TRBV6-5 and TRBJ2-7; 7 bases fit TRBD2. Trimming took 6 bases from V and 9 from J; bases not matched to a gene: 11. The CDR3 length is 13 residues. The V gene's germline CDR1 is MNHEY and CDR2 SVGAGI.

This clone was seen only a few times. The gene calls are TRBV6-1 and TRBJ2-1; 14 nucleotides align to TRBD2. The germline V gene encodes CDR1 MNHNS and CDR2 SASEGT. J lost 7 bases, V lost 7 bases, and 6 bases had no gene match. This CDR3 region has 15 residues. The DNA of the CDR3 is TGTGCCAGCACTGGACTAGCGGGAGGTCTTAATGAGCAGTTCTTC. Protein sequence: CASTGLAGGLNEQFF.

The chain carries TRBV7-3 and TRBJ2-5; 7 bases map to TRBD1. This CDR3 spans 16 amino acids. Germline loops: CDR1 SGHTA, CDR2 FQGTGA. J lost 0 bases, V lost 0 bases, and 4 bases had no gene match. The CDR3 coding sequence is TGTGCCAGCAGCTTAACGTCGGGACAGTACCAAGAGACCCAGTACTTC. Its protein product is CASSLTSGQYQETQYF.

This chain joins TRBV10-3 and TRBJ2-7; 10 bases align to TRBD2. V gave up 6 bases and J gave up 6 bases; unmatched junction bases: 2. Germline V gene data show CDR1 as ENHRY and CDR2 as SYGVKD. The CDR3 covers 12 residues. CDR3 DNA: TGTGCCATCAGGGGACTAGCGAGCGAGCAGTACTTC. It codes for CAIRGLASEQYF.

The chain couples TRBV7-9 to TRBJ2-1; 10 bases align to TRBD2. From germline, CDR1 is SEHNR and CDR2 FQNEAQ (reference sequence). The CDR3 is 14 amino acids. With V trimmed by 3 bases and J by 8 bases, 4 bases remained unmatched. In DNA, the CDR3 is TGTGCCAGCAGCTTCGGGACTAGCGTCGATGAGCAGTTCTTC. It translates to CASSFGTSVDEQFF.

The chain is built from TRBV5-1 and TRBJ1-1, with 7 bases identical to TRBD1. Trimming cost V 5 bases and J 6 bases; bases outside gene matches: 7. Looked up from germline, CDR1 is SGHRS and CDR2 is YFSETQ. CDR3 size: 13 residues. Written as DNA, the CDR3 is TGCGCCAGCAGACGCGACAGGGTCCCTGAAGCTTTCTTT. Protein product: CASRRDRVPEAFF.

The chain links TRBV25-1 to TRBJ1-4, with 8 positions matching TRBD1. Germline CDR1 is MGHDK and CDR2 is SYGVNS. Trimming took 2 bases from V and 8 from J; bases not matched to a gene: 10. This CDR3 is 16 amino acids long. The CDR3 DNA reads as TGTGCCAGCAGTGAAACCCGGGACAGGAGTAACGAAAAACTGTTTTTT. It yields the protein CASSETRDRSNEKLFF.

The V call is TRBV5-1, the J call TRBJ2-5, with a possible D match to TRBD1 (6 bases). In germline, CDR1 is SGHRS, CDR2 YFSETQ. The CDR3 spans 13 residues. The V and J ends lost 7 bases and 5 bases respectively, with 15 bases between them. The CDR3 region is CASAVGAGETQYF. The CDR3 DNA sequence: TGCGCCAGCGCGGTGGGGGCAGGCGAGACCCAGTACTTC. The full variable domain, rest sourced from reference TRBV5-1 and TRBJ2-5, is KAGVTQTPRYLIKTRGQQVTLSCSPISGHRSVSWYQQTPGQGLQFLFEYFSETQRNKGNFPGRFSGRQFSNSRSEMNVSTLELGDSALYLCASAVGAGETQYFGPGTRLLVL.

The chain couples TRBV18 to TRBJ1-1, with D unclear. Germline V gene data show CDR1 as KGHSH and CDR2 as LQKENI. The CDR3 has 11 amino acids. V was trimmed by 3 bases and J by 6 bases, leaving 5 bases between them. The CDR3 coding sequence is TGTGCCAGCTCACCGGGCGCTGAAGCTTTCTTT. Translated, it gives CASSPGAEAFF.

The rearrangement joins TRBV30 to TRBJ1-4, with D perhaps TRBD1 (5 bases). Germline CDR1 is GTSNPN and CDR2 is SVGIG (reference sequence). CDR3 length: 14 amino acids. V dropped 0 bases and J dropped 7 bases, with 12 bases sitting between them. CDR3 bases: TGTGCCTGGAGTGTACTGAGGGGAGGTGAAAAACTGTTTTTT. Translated: CAWSVLRGGEKLFF.

This sequence joins TRBV5-6 and TRBJ2-7, with 11 nucleotides matching TRBD2. Losses at the gene ends were 4 bases for V and 4 bases for J; bases not matched to a gene: 4. Germline V lookup: CDR1 SGHDT, CDR2 YYEEEE. This CDR3 contains 14 residues. The CDR3 DNA sequence: TGTGCCAGCAGCCGGACTAGCGGGCTTTACGAGCAGTACTTC. It translates to CASSRTSGLYEQYF.

The chain is built from TRBV7-9 and TRBJ1-5; TRBD1 matches 9 bases. The CDR3 has 17 residues. J lost 4 bases, V lost 4 bases, and 11 bases had no gene match. Germline CDR1 reads SEHNR; CDR2 reads FQNEAQ (reference sequence). The CDR3 spells CASSSSPTGTGNQPQHF. The CDR3 coding sequence is TGTGCCAGCAGCTCCTCCCCGACCGGGACAGGGAATCAGCCCCAGCATTTT.

This clone was seen only a few times. CDR3 sequence (DNA): TGTGCCAGCAGTTACCCCGACATTTCGACCCAGTACTTC. Translation gives CASSYPDISTQYF. The genes are TRBV6-6 and TRBJ2-5; D gene uncertain. V was shortened by 2 bases and J by 7 bases, with 11 bases between the two germline ends. This CDR3 region has 13 residues. Germline CDR1 is MNHNY and CDR2 is SVGAGI (reference sequence).

The chain combines TRBV9 with TRBJ2-3, with 11 bases fitting TRBD2. CDR1 is SGDLS, CDR2 YYNGEE, per germline. V lost 2 bases and J lost 3; bases outside the gene matches: 5. This CDR3 contains 16 residues. In DNA form, the CDR3 reads TGTGCCAGCAGCGTTTTATCTAGCGGGAGGACAGATACGCAGTATTTT. Amino acid sequence: CASSVLSSGRTDTQYF.

This clone was counted a few times. The chain uses TRBV2 and TRBJ2-2; 8 nucleotides agree with TRBD1. Germline V lookup: CDR1 SNHLY, CDR2 FYNNEI. V shed 6 bases, J shed 4 bases, and the junction held 4 bases outside the gene matches. The CDR3 consists of 14 residues. The CDR3 sequence is CASRDRVGTGELFF. The CDR3 DNA reads TGTGCCAGCAGGGACAGGGTTGGCACCGGGGAGCTGTTTTTT.

This clone was seen more than once but under ten times. The V gene is TRBV6-5, the J gene TRBJ2-5, with D perhaps matching TRBD1 (5 bases). This CDR3 spans 14 amino acids. Germline V gives CDR1 MNHEY, CDR2 SVGAGI. Deletions cut 4 bases from V and 4 bases from J, with 13 bases between. The CDR3 DNA is TGTGCCAGCAGTTCCAGGGTATCTGGAGAGACCCAGTACTTC. Its translation is CASSSRVSGETQYF.

The V gene is TRBV11-1, the J gene TRBJ2-1; no clear D gene. V was trimmed by 4 bases and J by 8 bases, leaving 9 bases between them. Germline CDR1 is SGHAT and CDR2 is FQDESV (reference sequence). The CDR3 has 12 amino acids. DNA of the CDR3: TGTGCCAGCAGCTACCTAGGAGATGAGCAGTTCTTC. Translation: CASSYLGDEQFF.

V usage is TRBV2 and J usage is TRBJ2-1; the match to TRBD2 covers 7 bases. This CDR3 comprises 14 residues. Germline V gene data show CDR1 as SNHLY and CDR2 as FYNNEI. Trimming cost V 4 bases and J 2 bases; bases outside gene matches: 2. The CDR3 region is CASSGREAYNEQFF. The CDR3, as DNA: TGTGCCAGCAGTGGACGGGAGGCCTACAATGAGCAGTTCTTC.